The clone carrying this TCR beta chain has ten or more counts. Its antigen is not known. The sample belongs to a study of identical twins. Points from the study as a whole: Sequences that were beta out-of-frame showed weaker excess twin sharing. Models came in too low on out-of-frame TCR alpha sharing in monozygotic twins.

The trim removed 6 bases at V and 6 bases at J, leaving 4 bases unmatched. The CDR3 totals 13 residues. From the 5' RACE reads, TCRdb called clonotypes with MiXCR, one entry per CDR3 protein. The profile shows 200,000 to 250,000 distinct CDR3 sequences, 10% to 15% of them singletons. Every donor was a healthy Caucasian. This sample was also put to use in a study of yellow fever vaccine responses in identical twins. That source notes: Vaccine-induced T cell responses in twins were reportedly observed to appear partly convergent, partly personalized.

The chain recombines TRBV12-3 or TRBV12-4 with TRBJ2-2, with 7 bases lining up with TRBD2. The sample consisted of memory (CD45RO+) T cells sorted from blood. This TCR came from a young woman in good health. Written as DNA, the CDR3 is TGTGCCAGCAGCCGGGGAGGGGCCGGGGAGCTGTTTTTT. Translation gives CASSRGGAGELFF.